This TCR beta chain is from a study of technical replicates of blood from a handful of donors. Measured with immunoSEQ multiplex PCR; TCRdb has only the in-frame clones, and not every one. The sample carries 60,000 to 90,000 clones, 95% recorded once. The sample holds one count of this clone. Germline V gene data show CDR1 as MNHEY and CDR2 as SVGAGI. The CDR3 has 14 residues. The ends were cut back, 7 bases at V and 4 bases at J, with 16 bases in the middle. Sequences were obtained from T cells isolated from PBMCs. The J gene is TRBJ1-1, the V gene TRBV6-5; D gene uncertain. The TCR comes from a human donor in good health. The CDR3 loop reads CASTAGGYGTEAFF. The DNA of the CDR3 is TGTGCCAGCACCGCCGGAGGGTACGGCACTGAAGCTTTCTTT.